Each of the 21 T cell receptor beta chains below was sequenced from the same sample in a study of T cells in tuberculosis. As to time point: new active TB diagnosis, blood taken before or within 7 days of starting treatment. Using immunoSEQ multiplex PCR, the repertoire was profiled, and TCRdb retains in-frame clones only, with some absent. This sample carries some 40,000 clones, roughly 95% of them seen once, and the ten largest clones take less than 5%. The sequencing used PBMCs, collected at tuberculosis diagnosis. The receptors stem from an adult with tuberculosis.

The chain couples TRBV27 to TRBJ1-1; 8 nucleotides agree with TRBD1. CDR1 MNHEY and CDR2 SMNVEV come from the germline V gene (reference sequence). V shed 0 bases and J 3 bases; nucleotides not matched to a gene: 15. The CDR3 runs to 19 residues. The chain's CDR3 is CASSLSRGQENSLYTEAFF. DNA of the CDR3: TGTGCCAGCAGTTTATCGAGGGGACAGGAAAACAGTCTTTACACTGAAGCTTTCTTT.

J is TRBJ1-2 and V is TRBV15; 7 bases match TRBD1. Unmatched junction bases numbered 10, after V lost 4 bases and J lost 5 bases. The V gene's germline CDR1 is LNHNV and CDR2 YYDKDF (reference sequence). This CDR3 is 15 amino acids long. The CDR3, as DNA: TGTGCCACCAGCAAGGACCAGACAGGGATATATGGCTACACCTTC. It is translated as CATSKDQTGIYGYTF.

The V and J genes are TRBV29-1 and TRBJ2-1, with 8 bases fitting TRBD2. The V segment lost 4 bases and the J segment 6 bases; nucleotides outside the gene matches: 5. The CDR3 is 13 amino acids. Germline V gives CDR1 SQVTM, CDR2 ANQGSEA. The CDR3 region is CSVASGGGNEQFF. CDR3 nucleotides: TGCAGCGTTGCAAGCGGGGGAGGCAATGAGCAGTTCTTC.

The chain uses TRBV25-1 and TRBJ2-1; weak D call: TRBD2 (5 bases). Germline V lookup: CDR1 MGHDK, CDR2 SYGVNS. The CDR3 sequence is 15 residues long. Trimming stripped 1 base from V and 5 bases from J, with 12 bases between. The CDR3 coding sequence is TGTGCCAGCAGTGAATCGGCCCAGGAGGACAATGAGCAGTTCTTC. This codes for CASSESAQEDNEQFF.

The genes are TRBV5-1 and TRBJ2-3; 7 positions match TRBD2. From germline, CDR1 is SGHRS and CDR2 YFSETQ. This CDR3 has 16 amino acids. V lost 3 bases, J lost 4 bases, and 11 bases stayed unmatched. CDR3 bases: TGCGCCAGCAGCTCCGAAGCGGGGAGTATCCCAGATACGCAGTATTTT. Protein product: CASSSEAGSIPDTQYF.

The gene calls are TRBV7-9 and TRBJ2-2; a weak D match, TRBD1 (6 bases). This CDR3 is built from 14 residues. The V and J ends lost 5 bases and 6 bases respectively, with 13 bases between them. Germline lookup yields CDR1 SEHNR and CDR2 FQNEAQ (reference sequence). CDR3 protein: CASSARDTAGELFF. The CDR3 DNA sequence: TGTGCCAGCAGCGCCCGGGACACCGCCGGGGAGCTGTTTTTT. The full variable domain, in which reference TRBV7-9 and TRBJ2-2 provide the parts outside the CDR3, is DTGVSQNPRHKITKRGQNVTFRCDPISEHNRLYWYRQTLGQGPEFLTYFQNEAQLEKSRLLSDRFSAERPKGSFSTLEIQRTEQGDSAMYLCASSARDTAGELFFGEGSRLTVL.

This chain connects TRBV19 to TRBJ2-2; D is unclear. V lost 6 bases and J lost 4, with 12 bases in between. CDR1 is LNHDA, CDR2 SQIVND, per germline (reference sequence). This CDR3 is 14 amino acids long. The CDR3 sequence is CASRIFMSTGELFF. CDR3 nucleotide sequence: TGTGCCAGTAGAATATTTATGAGCACCGGGGAGCTGTTTTTT.

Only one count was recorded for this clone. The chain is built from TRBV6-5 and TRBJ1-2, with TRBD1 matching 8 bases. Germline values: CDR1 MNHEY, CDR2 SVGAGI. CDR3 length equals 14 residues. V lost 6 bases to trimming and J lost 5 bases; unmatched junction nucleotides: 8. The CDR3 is CASRRQTGEYGYTF. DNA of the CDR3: TGTGCCAGCAGACGCCAGACAGGGGAATATGGCTACACCTTC.

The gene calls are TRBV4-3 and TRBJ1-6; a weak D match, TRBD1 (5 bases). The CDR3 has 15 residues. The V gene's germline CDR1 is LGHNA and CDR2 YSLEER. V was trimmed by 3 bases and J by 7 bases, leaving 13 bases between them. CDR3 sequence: CASSQKGAGNSPLHF. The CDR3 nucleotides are TGCGCCAGCAGCCAGAAAGGGGCAGGGAATTCACCCCTCCACTTT.

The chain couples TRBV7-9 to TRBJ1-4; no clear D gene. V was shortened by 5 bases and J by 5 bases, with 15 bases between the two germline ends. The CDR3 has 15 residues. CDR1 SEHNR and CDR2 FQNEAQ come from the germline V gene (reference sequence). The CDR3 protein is CASSLGPGNNEKLFF. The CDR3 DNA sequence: TGTGCCAGCAGCCTAGGCCCAGGAAACAATGAAAAACTGTTTTTT.

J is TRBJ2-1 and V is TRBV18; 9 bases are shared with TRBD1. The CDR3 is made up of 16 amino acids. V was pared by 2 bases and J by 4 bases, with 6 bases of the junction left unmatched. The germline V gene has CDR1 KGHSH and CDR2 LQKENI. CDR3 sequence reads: CASSPASGQGYNEQFF. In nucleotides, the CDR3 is TGTGCCAGCTCACCAGCGTCGGGACAGGGATACAATGAGCAGTTCTTC.

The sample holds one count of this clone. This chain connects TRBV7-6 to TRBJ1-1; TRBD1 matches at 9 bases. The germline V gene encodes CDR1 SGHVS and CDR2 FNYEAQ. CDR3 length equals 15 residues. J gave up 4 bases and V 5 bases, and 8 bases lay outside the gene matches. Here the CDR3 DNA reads TGTGCCAGCAGCCCGGAGGGACAGGGTAGCACTGAAGCTTTCTTT. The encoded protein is CASSPEGQGSTEAFF.

In DNA form, the CDR3 reads TGCGCCAGCAGGACACAGGGCTCGTCCTACGAGCAGTACTTC. This translates into CASRTQGSSYEQYF. The V and J genes are TRBV5-1 and TRBJ2-7, with D tentatively TRBD1 (6 bases). V shed 5 bases and J shed 1 base, with 13 bases lying between them. Germline CDR1 SGHRS, CDR2 YFSETQ. The CDR3 is made up of 14 amino acids.

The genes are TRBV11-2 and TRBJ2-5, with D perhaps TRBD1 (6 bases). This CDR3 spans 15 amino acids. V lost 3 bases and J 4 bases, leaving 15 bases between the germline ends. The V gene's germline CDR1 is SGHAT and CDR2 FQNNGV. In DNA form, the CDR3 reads TGTGCCAGCAGCTTGAGCAGGGGTTGGGCAGAGACCCAGTACTTC. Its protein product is CASSLSRGWAETQYF.

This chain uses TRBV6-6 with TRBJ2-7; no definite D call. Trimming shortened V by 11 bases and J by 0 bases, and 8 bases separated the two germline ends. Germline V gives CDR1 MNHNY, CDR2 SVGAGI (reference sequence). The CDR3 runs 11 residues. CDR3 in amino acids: CAAANSYEQYF. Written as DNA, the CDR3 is TGTGCCGCCGCGAACTCCTACGAGCAGTACTTC.

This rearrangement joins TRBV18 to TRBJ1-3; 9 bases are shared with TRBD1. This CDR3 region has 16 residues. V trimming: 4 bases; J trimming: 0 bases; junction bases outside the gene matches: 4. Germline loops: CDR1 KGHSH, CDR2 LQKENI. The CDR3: CASSLPTGGSGNTIYF. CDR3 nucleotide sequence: TGTGCCAGCTCACTGCCGACAGGGGGCTCTGGAAACACCATATATTTT.

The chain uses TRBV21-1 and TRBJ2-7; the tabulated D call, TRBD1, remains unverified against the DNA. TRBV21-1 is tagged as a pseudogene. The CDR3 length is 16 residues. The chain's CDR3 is CASTPHPTAETYEQYF. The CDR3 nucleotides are TGTGCCAGCACCCCTCACCCCACAGCCGAGACCTACGAGCAGTACTTC.

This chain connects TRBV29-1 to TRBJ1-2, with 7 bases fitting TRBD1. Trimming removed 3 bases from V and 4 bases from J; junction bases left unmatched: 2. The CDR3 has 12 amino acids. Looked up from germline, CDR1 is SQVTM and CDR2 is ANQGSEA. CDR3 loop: CSVEDRFYGYTF. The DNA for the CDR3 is TGCAGCGTTGAGGACAGGTTCTATGGCTACACCTTC.

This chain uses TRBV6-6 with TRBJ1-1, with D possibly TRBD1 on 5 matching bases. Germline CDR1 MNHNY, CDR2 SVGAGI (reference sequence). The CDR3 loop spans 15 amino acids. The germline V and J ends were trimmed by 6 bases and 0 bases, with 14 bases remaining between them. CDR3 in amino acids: CASSQLGLLNTEAFF. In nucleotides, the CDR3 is TGTGCCAGCAGCCAACTGGGGCTATTGAACACTGAAGCTTTCTTT.

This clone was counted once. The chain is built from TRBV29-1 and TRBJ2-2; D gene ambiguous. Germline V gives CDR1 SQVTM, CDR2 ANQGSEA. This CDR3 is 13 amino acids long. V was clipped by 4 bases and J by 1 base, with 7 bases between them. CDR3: CSVAGRNTGELFF. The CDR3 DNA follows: TGCAGCGTTGCGGGTAGGAACACCGGGGAGCTGTTTTTT.

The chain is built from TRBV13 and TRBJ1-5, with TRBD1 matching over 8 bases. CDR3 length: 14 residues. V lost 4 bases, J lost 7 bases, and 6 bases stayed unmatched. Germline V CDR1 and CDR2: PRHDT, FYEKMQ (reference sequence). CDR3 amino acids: CASSSDRGEQPQHF. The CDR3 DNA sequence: TGTGCCAGCAGCTCTGACAGGGGTGAACAGCCCCAGCATTTT.